This passage covers 19 T cell receptor beta chains from one sample sequenced in a study of siplizumab effects on memory and regulatory T cells. Libraries were prepared by immunoSEQ multiplex PCR; TCRdb keeps only in-frame clonotypes and omits some of them. The sample lists about 63,000 clones; approximately 82% were seen once. Sequencing input: memory CD4+ T cells sorted from blood. These receptors originate from a human donor in good health.

J is TRBJ2-4 and V is TRBV2, with a weak D call TRBD1 (6 bases). There are 12 residues in the CDR3. Per the germline V gene, CDR1 is SNHLY and CDR2 is FYNNEI. The germline V and J ends were trimmed by 7 bases and 7 bases, with 11 bases remaining between them. The CDR3 loop is CASIGQLNIQYF. The CDR3 DNA sequence: TGTGCCAGCATTGGACAGCTGAACATTCAGTACTTC.

The chain uses TRBV6-1 and TRBJ1-2; 10 nucleotides match TRBD1. Germline loops: CDR1 MNHNS, CDR2 SASEGT. This CDR3 is built from 15 residues. The trim removed 6 bases at V and 0 bases at J, leaving 4 bases unmatched. The CDR3 is CASRGQGYPNYGYTF. The CDR3 DNA sequence: TGTGCCAGCAGGGGACAGGGGTATCCTAACTATGGCTACACCTTC.

This clone came up once. The chain recombines TRBV9 with TRBJ2-1; possible D gene TRBD1, 6 bases. The CDR3 is 14 residues long. The V gene's germline CDR1 is SGDLS and CDR2 YYNGEE. Trimming left V 4 bases short and J 5 bases short, with 13 bases between. In DNA, the CDR3 is TGTGCCAGCAGCCTCCTGGGACAAAACAATGAGCAGTTCTTC. This gives the protein CASSLLGQNNEQFF.

CDR3: CASSQGTDSSSGANVLTF. The CDR3, as DNA: TGTGCCAGCAGCCAAGGGACTGATTCAAGCTCTGGGGCCAACGTCCTGACTTTC. This chain uses TRBV4-2 with TRBJ2-6; tentatively, D is TRBD2 (5 bases). The CDR3 runs 18 residues. The germline V gene has CDR1 LGHNA and CDR2 YNFKEQ. The V gene lost 1 base and the J gene lost 0 bases, with 13 bases spanning the gap.

This clone was observed a handful of times. CDR3 sequence: CASTLGVADTQYF. For the CDR3, the DNA is TGTGCCAGCACCCTAGGGGTTGCAGATACGCAGTATTTT. This chain uses TRBV7-8 with TRBJ2-3; TRBD1 might be the D (5 bases). Germline loops: CDR1 SGHVS, CDR2 FQNEAQ. The length of the CDR3 is 13 residues. Trimming took 7 bases from V and 4 from J, leaving 12 bases between them.

This clone has only a few counts. The chain is built from TRBV19 and TRBJ2-5, with D possibly matching TRBD1 (6 bases). The V gene lost 5 bases and the J gene lost 4 bases, with 11 bases spanning the gap. Looked up from germline, CDR1 is LNHDA and CDR2 is SQIVND (reference sequence). The CDR3 is made up of 13 amino acids. This CDR3 reads CASSSQGAETQYF. In DNA form, the CDR3 reads TGTGCCAGTAGTTCACAGGGAGCAGAGACCCAGTACTTC.

CDR3 loop: CASSGRISGRGTDTQYF. CDR3 nucleotides: TGTGCCAGCAGCGGAAGAATAAGCGGGAGAGGAACAGATACGCAGTATTTT. The chain couples TRBV7-9 to TRBJ2-3; 8 nucleotides align to TRBD2. V was clipped by 5 bases and J by 3 bases; unmatched bases: 13. The CDR3 runs to 17 residues. The germline gives CDR1 SEHNR, CDR2 FQNEAQ (reference sequence).

The genes are TRBV7-7 and TRBJ2-5; 8 nucleotides align to TRBD2. The length of the CDR3 is 14 residues. The J segment lost 3 bases and the V segment lost 5 bases, leaving 5 bases of the junction unmatched. The V gene's germline CDR1 is SSHAT and CDR2 FNYEAQ (reference sequence). CDR3 nucleotide sequence: TGTGCCAGCAGCCACGGACTAGCAGAAGAGACCCAGTACTTC. It yields the protein CASSHGLAEETQYF. The variable domain in full, completed from reference TRBV7-7 and TRBJ2-5, reads GAGVSQSPRYKVTKRGQDVTLRCDPISSHATLYWYQQALGQGPEFLTYFNYEAQPDKSGLPSDRFSAERPEGSISTLTIQRTEQRDSAMYRCASSHGLAEETQYFGPGTRLLVL.

The rearrangement uses TRBV7-6 and TRBJ1-4; 9 bases are shared with TRBD1. J was trimmed by 2 bases and V by 5 bases; bases with no gene match: 3. This CDR3 spans 15 amino acids. Germline lookup yields CDR1 SGHVS and CDR2 FNYEAQ. CDR3 in amino acids: CASSLGTGTNEKLFF. The CDR3 DNA sequence: TGTGCCAGCAGCCTTGGGACAGGGACTAATGAAAAACTGTTTTTT.

The V and J genes are TRBV30 and TRBJ2-6; possibly TRBD2 for D (6 bases). Germline CDR1 reads GTSNPN; CDR2 reads SVGIG (reference sequence). The CDR3 runs to 15 residues. Trimming pared 4 bases from V and 0 bases from J, leaving 10 bases between. The CDR3 sequence: CAWTTGGSGANVLTF. CDR3 bases: TGTGCCTGGACGACCGGGGGCTCTGGGGCCAACGTCCTGACTTTC. Full variable domain (rest looked up from reference TRBV30 and TRBJ2-6): SQTIHQWPATLVQPVGSPLSLECTVEGTSNPNLYWYRQAAGRGLQLLFYSVGIGQISSEVPQNLSASRPQDRQFILSSKKLLLSDSGFYLCAWTTGGSGANVLTFGAGSRLTVL.

This clone showed up just once. The chain employs TRBV5-1 and TRBJ2-1, with TRBD2 identical over 13 bases. Per the germline V gene, CDR1 is SGHRS and CDR2 is YFSETQ. V was clipped by 4 bases and J by 7 bases; unmatched bases: 8. The CDR3 consists of 16 residues. The CDR3 region has the DNA TGCGCCAGCAGCCCCGCGACTAGCGGGGGGCGGAATGAGCAGTTCTTC. This sequence encodes CASSPATSGGRNEQFF.

The chain has TRBV5-1 and TRBJ2-3, with D possibly matching TRBD2 (6 bases). This CDR3 has 16 residues. CDR1 and CDR2 from the germline V gene are SGHRS and YFSETQ. Deletions cut 9 bases from V and 2 bases from J, with 22 bases between. The CDR3 region is CATSSGGTIHTDTQYF. The DNA of the CDR3 is TGCGCCACCTCCTCGGGCGGGACGATACACACAGATACGCAGTATTTT.

The rearrangement links TRBV10-1 to TRBJ2-1, with TRBD2 matching over 12 bases. Trimming at V came to 0 bases and at J to 2 bases, leaving 5 bases not matched to a gene. In germline, CDR1 is WNHNN, CDR2 SYGVQD (reference sequence). The length of the CDR3 is 18 residues. The CDR3 sequence: CASSESKWTSGTYNEQFF. As DNA, the CDR3 is TGCGCCAGCAGTGAGTCGAAGTGGACTAGCGGGACCTACAATGAGCAGTTCTTC.

The genes are TRBV6-1 and TRBJ1-5; 9 bases match TRBD1. The CDR3 totals 16 residues. Germline-derived CDR1 and CDR2 are MNHNS and SASEGT. V was clipped by 2 bases and J by 5 bases; unmatched bases: 7. CDR3 DNA: TGTGCCAGCAGTGAATCGGGACAGGGCTGGGATCAGCCCCAGCATTTT. The encoded protein is CASSESGQGWDQPQHF.

V is TRBV19 and J is TRBJ1-2, with D perhaps matching TRBD1 (5 bases). This CDR3 is built from 13 residues. CDR1 is LNHDA and CDR2 is SQIVND in the germline V gene (reference sequence). V lost 4 bases and J 2 bases, leaving 8 bases between the germline ends. In DNA form, the CDR3 reads TGTGCCAGTAGTAGGGACGGAAACTATGGCTACACCTTC. Its protein is CASSRDGNYGYTF.

The chain has TRBV19 and TRBJ1-5, with D possibly being TRBD1 (5 bases). The CDR3 spans 14 residues. Germline V CDR1 and CDR2: LNHDA, SQIVND (reference sequence). V lost 3 bases to trimming and J lost 7 bases, with 13 bases between them. CDR3 residues: CASSMREGWQPQHF. Here the CDR3 DNA reads TGTGCCAGTAGTATGAGGGAGGGGTGGCAGCCCCAGCATTTT.

The V call is TRBV11-2, the J call TRBJ2-7; D is unresolved. Germline V gene sequence: CDR1 SGHAT, CDR2 FQNNGV. V was trimmed by 6 bases and J by 3 bases, leaving 6 bases between them. This CDR3 has 11 residues. CDR3 coding DNA: TGTGCCAGCAGTATCGGCTACGAGCAGTACTTC. This translates into CASSIGYEQYF.

The gene calls are TRBV7-9 and TRBJ2-1; 8 bases fit TRBD2. Germline loops: CDR1 SEHNR, CDR2 FQNEAQ (reference sequence). V shed 2 bases and J 5 bases; nucleotides not matched to a gene: 11. The CDR3 has 17 amino acids. CDR3 amino acids: CASSLLIGTSGNNEQFF. The CDR3 DNA reads as TGTGCCAGCAGCTTACTAATTGGCACTAGCGGAAACAATGAGCAGTTCTTC.

The table lists this clone with a count of one. The V call is TRBV6-5, the J call TRBJ1-6; no firm D call. Germline assignment: CDR1 MNHEY and CDR2 SVGAGI. V lost 8 bases to trimming and J lost 7 bases, with 9 bases between them. This CDR3 spans 12 amino acids. The CDR3: CASGFLNSPLHF. The CDR3 DNA reads as TGTGCCAGCGGTTTTTTAAATTCACCCCTCCACTTT.